This T cell receptor (beta chain) was obtained from a study of T cell responses to AZD1222 COVID-19 vaccine. Trimming removed 5 bases at V and 1 base at J, with 8 bases between. The CDR3 spans 14 residues. Germline V gene lookup returns CDR1 SGHTA and CDR2 FQGTGA. Measured with immunoSEQ multiplex PCR; TCRdb has only the in-frame clones, and not every one. Counted here are about 160,000 clones, 92% occurring once; the ten biggest clones make up 4.4%. This chain connects TRBV7-3 to TRBJ2-2; no definite D call. Here the sequenced sample was peripheral blood, taken on day 0 of MenACWY control vaccination. This clonotype was sampled from an adult in good health. CDR3 amino acids: CASSLRRNTGELFF. CDR3 DNA sequence: TGTGCCAGCAGCCTTAGACGGAACACCGGGGAGCTGTTTTTT. Drawing the rest from reference TRBV7-3 and TRBJ2-2, the complete variable domain is GAGVSQTPSNKVTEKGKYVELRCDPISGHTALYWYRQSLGQGPEFLIYFQGTGAADDSGLPNDRFFAVRPEGSVSTLKIQRTERGDSAVYLCASSLRRNTGELFFGEGSRLTVL.